This is a list of T cell receptor beta chains from one sample in a study of CD8 T cells in ankylosing spondylitis. MiXCR, applied by TCRdb to the 5' RACE reads, yields one record per CDR3 protein. The sample lists almost 400,000 distinct CDR3 sequences, approximately 20% occurring once. Sequenced material: blood, either unsorted or a sorted T cell fraction (not recorded which). The receptors stem from a male donor with ankylosing spondylitis. CDR3s include the opening cysteine and the closing phenylalanine or tryptophan. The order of the fields is clone size, V gene, J gene, D gene, CDR3 protein, CDR3 DNA. The D gene is left open where the match is weak. Expanded clones are given a class, and other clones once, few, many or no size at all.

size: -
V: TRBV29-1
J: TRBJ1-2
D: -
CDR3: CSVQVNYGYTF
DNA: TGCAGCGTTCAGGTTAACTATGGCTACACCTTC

size: few
V: TRBV27
J: TRBJ1-5
D: -
CDR3: CASSLREGQPQHF
DNA: TGTGCCAGCAGTTTAAGGGAGGGTCAGCCCCAGCATTTT

size: many
V: TRBV5-1
J: TRBJ2-2
D: TRBD2
CDR3: CASSLDAGGIIGELFF
DNA: TGCGCCAGCAGCTTGGACGCGGGAGGGATCATCGGGGAGCTGTTTTTT

size: few
V: TRBV5-1
J: TRBJ1-1
D: -
CDR3: CASSLVLPGNTEAFF
DNA: TGCGCCAGCAGCTTGGTTTTGCCAGGGAACACTGAAGCTTTCTTT

size: -
V: TRBV12-3/TRBV12-4
J: TRBJ2-1
D: TRBD2
CDR3: CASSPPRLAGGLDEQFF
DNA: TGTGCCAGCAGTCCCCCCCGACTAGCGGGAGGTCTTGATGAGCAGTTCTTC

size: -
V: TRBV12-3/TRBV12-4
J: TRBJ2-2
D: TRBD1
CDR3: CASSPGGQVTGELFF
DNA: TGTGCCAGCAGCCCCGGGGGACAGGTGACCGGGGAGCTGTTTTTT

size: -
V: TRBV7-9
J: TRBJ2-3
D: -
CDR3: CASSLGLEADTQYF
DNA: TGTGCCAGCAGCTTAGGCCTAGAAGCAGATACGCAGTATTTT

size: few
V: TRBV4-3
J: TRBJ1-2
D: -
CDR3: CASSQDRRGEGGYTF
DNA: TGCGCCAGCAGCCAAGATCGTCGGGGTGAGGGTGGCTACACCTTC

size: few
V: TRBV20-1
J: TRBJ2-7
D: TRBD2
CDR3: CSAKPGLAGFYEQYF
DNA: TGCAGTGCAAAACCCGGACTAGCGGGATTCTACGAGCAGTACTTC

size: -
V: TRBV6-1
J: TRBJ2-5
D: -
CDR3: CASGVGATGGETQYF
DNA: TGTGCCAGCGGCGTGGGAGCGACTGGGGGAGAGACCCAGTACTTC

size: few
V: TRBV20-1
J: TRBJ2-2
D: -
CDR3: CSAGGLATGELFF
DNA: TGCAGTGCAGGAGGTCTGGCCACCGGGGAGCTGTTTTTT

size: -
V: TRBV20-1
J: TRBJ2-1
D: -
CDR3: CSASWFDNEQFF
DNA: TGCAGTGCTAGTTGGTTTGACAATGAGCAGTTCTTC

size: -
V: TRBV15
J: TRBJ1-3
D: -
CDR3: CATSVGGQRNTIYF
DNA: TGTGCCACCAGCGTCGGAGGCCAGCGAAACACCATATATTTT

size: many
V: TRBV5-1
J: TRBJ1-1
D: -
CDR3: CASSSDLPGVEAFF
DNA: TGCGCCAGCAGCTCCGACCTCCCCGGGGTGGAAGCTTTCTTT